The 8 T cell receptor beta chains below come from one sample, sequenced in a study of technical replicates of blood from several donors. Produced via immunoSEQ multiplex PCR; TCRdb's table is partial and in-frame only. The sample has more than 65,000 clones, approximately 97% seen once; the top ten hold about 0.17%. The sequenced sample was T cells isolated from PBMCs. Source of these receptors: a human donor in good health.

V is TRBV5-5 and J is TRBJ1-2; tentative D call: TRBD1 (6 bases). There are 16 residues in the CDR3. V dropped 4 bases and J dropped 0 bases, with 16 bases sitting between them. The V gene's germline CDR1 is SGHKS and CDR2 YYEKEE (reference sequence). The CDR3 here is CASSPTPDSPNYGYTF. CDR3 coding DNA: TGTGCCAGCAGCCCGACCCCGGACAGCCCTAACTATGGCTACACCTTC.

The J gene is TRBJ1-1, the V gene TRBV6-5, with D uncertain. This CDR3 region has 15 residues. V was cut by 4 bases and J by 1 base, with 13 bases left in between. Per the germline V gene, CDR1 is MNHEY and CDR2 is SVGAGI. CDR3 sequence (DNA): TGTGCCAGCAGTTTCCTACCTCTGAGGAACACTGAAGCTTTCTTT. The encoded protein is CASSFLPLRNTEAFF.

V gene TRBV30 combines with J gene TRBJ2-1; D might be TRBD2 (5 bases). This CDR3 spans 14 amino acids. V lost 8 bases to trimming and J lost 0 bases, with 14 bases between them. Per the germline V gene, CDR1 is GTSNPN and CDR2 is SVGIG (reference sequence). This CDR3 is CASHSGSSYNEQFF. The CDR3 coding sequence is TGTGCCAGTCATTCGGGGAGCTCCTACAATGAGCAGTTCTTC.

This rearrangement joins TRBV9 to TRBJ2-3; maybe TRBD2 (7 bases). CDR3 length: 15 amino acids. Trimming shortened V by 3 bases and J by 2 bases, and 13 bases separated the two germline ends. The germline V gene encodes CDR1 SGDLS and CDR2 YYNGEE. Here the CDR3 DNA reads TGTGCCAGCAGCGGGGGGGGCCAATTCACAGATACGCAGTATTTT. This codes for CASSGGGQFTDTQYF.

V and J are TRBV19 and TRBJ2-2; TRBD1 agrees at 8 bases. This CDR3 spans 15 amino acids. V lost 4 bases and J lost 3; bases outside the gene matches: 4. Germline V gene sequence: CDR1 LNHDA, CDR2 SQIVND (reference sequence). In nucleotides, the CDR3 is TGTGCCAGTAGTAAGGGACAGGTGGACACCGGGGAGCTGTTTTTT. Amino acid sequence: CASSKGQVDTGELFF.

The chain is built from TRBV5-1 and TRBJ2-1, with D hard to call. Trimming took 1 base from V and 6 from J, leaving 8 bases between them. CDR1 is SGHRS, CDR2 YFSETQ, per germline. The CDR3 runs 13 residues. CDR3 amino acids: CASSLPGLNEQFF. CDR3 nucleotides: TGCGCCAGCAGCTTGCCGGGTCTCAATGAGCAGTTCTTC.

A single count supports this clone. CDR3 nucleotides: TGTGCCAGCAGCTTAGATCGCGGTGAAGCTTTCTTT. Its protein is CASSLDRGEAFF. The genes are TRBV11-3 and TRBJ1-1; D gene uncertain. The CDR3 is 12 residues long. The V end lost 0 bases, the J end lost 7 bases, and 6 bases lay between the germline ends. Germline V CDR1 and CDR2: SGHNT, YENEEA. Full variable domain (rest looked up from reference TRBV11-3 and TRBJ1-1): EAGVVQSPRYKIIEKKQPVAFWCNPISGHNTLYWYLQNLGQGPELLIRYENEEAVDDSQLPKDRFSAERLKGVDSTLKIQPAELGDSAVYLCASSLDRGEAFFGQGTRLTVV.

This rearrangement joins TRBV19 to TRBJ2-3; possibly TRBD2 for D (5 bases). Germline V lookup: CDR1 LNHDA, CDR2 SQIVND (reference sequence). Trimming removed 3 bases at V and 0 bases at J, with 13 bases between. The CDR3 has 16 residues. CDR3: CASSMRVTPSTDTQYF. In DNA form, the CDR3 reads TGTGCCAGTAGTATGAGGGTCACCCCTAGCACAGATACGCAGTATTTT.